Following are 29 T cell receptor beta chains from one sample sequenced in a study of blood T cell repertoires in COVID-19. Libraries were prepared by immunoSEQ multiplex PCR; TCRdb keeps only in-frame clonotypes and omits some of them. The table records approximately 100,000 clones, 60% to 85% of them present only once. Sequencing was carried out using peripheral blood. These receptor sequences come from a human donor in a cohort sampled during active or convalescent COVID-19.

The V gene is TRBV7-2, the J gene TRBJ2-7; perhaps TRBD1 as D (5 bases). This CDR3 has 14 amino acids. Trimming removed 5 bases at V and 2 bases at J, with 13 bases between. Looked up from germline, CDR1 is SGHTA and CDR2 is FQGNSA. DNA of the CDR3: TGTGCCAGCAGCCCAGGGAAGGGAACCTACGAGCAGTACTTC. This codes for CASSPGKGTYEQYF.

This clone has just one count. The chain recombines TRBV7-2 with TRBJ2-7, with 11 positions matching TRBD2. V was pared by 1 base and J by 4 bases, with 3 bases of the junction left unmatched. Looked up from germline, CDR1 is SGHTA and CDR2 is FQGNSA. The CDR3 sequence is 15 residues long. CDR3 sequence reads: CASSLVGLAVYEQYF. The CDR3 nucleotides read TGTGCCAGCAGCTTAGTGGGACTAGCGGTGTACGAGCAGTACTTC.

This chain connects TRBV9 to TRBJ2-3, with TRBD2 matching over 14 bases. Germline loops: CDR1 SGDLS, CDR2 YYNGEE. The CDR3 is made up of 18 amino acids. V was clipped by 9 bases and J by 2 bases; unmatched bases: 14. The CDR3 loop reads CATARGGLAGAATDTQYF. The CDR3 DNA is TGTGCCACCGCTAGAGGGGGACTAGCGGGAGCCGCCACAGATACGCAGTATTTT.

The CDR3 is CASSFVGANTGELFF. As DNA, the CDR3 is TGTGCCAGCAGCTTCGTGGGAGCAAACACCGGGGAGCTGTTTTTT. The chain is built from TRBV5-4 and TRBJ2-2, with a possible D match to TRBD2 (5 bases). The CDR3 contains 15 residues. Germline lookup yields CDR1 SGHNT and CDR2 YYREEE (reference sequence). The V end lost 2 bases, the J end lost 2 bases, and 10 bases lay between the germline ends.

This clone was observed a few times. The rearrangement links TRBV2 to TRBJ2-7; weak D call: TRBD2 (6 bases). V lost 7 bases and J lost 7, with 14 bases in between. Per germline, CDR1 SNHLY and CDR2 FYNNEI. The CDR3 covers 12 residues. The CDR3 is CASNRERGEQYF. CDR3 coding DNA: TGTGCCAGCAACCGGGAGAGAGGAGAGCAGTACTTC.

The chain carries TRBV7-3 and TRBJ2-2, with TRBD2 matching over 7 bases. The CDR3 totals 20 residues. Germline CDR1 is SGHTA and CDR2 is FQGTGA. V lost 2 bases to trimming and J lost 5 bases; unmatched junction nucleotides: 20. CDR3 region: CASSLVPAGGRASGTGELFF. The CDR3 bases are TGTGCCAGCAGCTTAGTCCCCGCCGGTGGGAGGGCCTCGGGGACCGGGGAGCTGTTTTTT.

This clone was seen a handful of times. The chain is built from TRBV19 and TRBJ1-1; no clear D. This CDR3 comprises 13 residues. V lost 5 bases to trimming and J lost 5 bases, with 12 bases between them. Germline assignment: CDR1 LNHDA and CDR2 SQIVND (reference sequence). The CDR3 region is CASSPRSRTEAFF. The CDR3 nucleotides are TGTGCCAGTAGTCCGCGATCGAGGACTGAAGCTTTCTTT.

The chain carries TRBV7-3 and TRBJ2-3; 7 bases map to TRBD2. This CDR3 comprises 15 residues. Germline values: CDR1 SGHTA, CDR2 FQGTGA. The V gene end was trimmed by 2 bases and the J gene end by 3 bases; junction bases not matched to a gene: 5. CDR3 residues: CASSLVGRRTDTQYF. Here the CDR3 DNA reads TGTGCCAGCAGCTTAGTCGGGAGGAGAACAGATACGCAGTATTTT. Combining the CDR3 with reference TRBV7-3 and TRBJ2-3 gives the whole variable domain GAGVSQTPSNKVTEKGKYVELRCDPISGHTALYWYRQSLGQGPEFLIYFQGTGAADDSGLPNDRFFAVRPEGSVSTLKIQRTERGDSAVYLCASSLVGRRTDTQYFGPGTRLTVL.

The chain employs TRBV7-8 and TRBJ2-7, with D unresolved. The CDR3 totals 11 residues. The germline gives CDR1 SGHVS, CDR2 FQNEAQ. V lost 5 bases to trimming and J lost 6 bases, with 8 bases between them. The CDR3 spells CASSPFSEQYF. The CDR3 coding sequence is TGTGCCAGCAGCCCGTTTTCCGAGCAGTACTTC.

The V gene is TRBV5-4, the J gene TRBJ1-4; D not resolved. CDR1 SGHNT and CDR2 YYREEE come from the germline V gene (reference sequence). The CDR3 length is 16 residues. Trimming stripped 1 base from V and 0 bases from J, with 10 bases between. The CDR3 is CASSLRTISTNEKLFF. The CDR3 DNA sequence: TGTGCCAGCAGCTTGAGGACTATTTCAACTAATGAAAAACTGTTTTTT.

This clone was detected once. This chain joins TRBV27 and TRBJ2-1, with 7 positions matching TRBD1. V lost 2 bases and J lost 9; bases outside the gene matches: 19. CDR3 length equals 18 residues. Germline V lookup: CDR1 MNHEY, CDR2 SMNVEV (reference sequence). The CDR3: CASSLTPMRQGIPPEQFF. The DNA of the CDR3 is TGTGCCAGCAGTTTAACCCCCATGAGACAGGGCATCCCCCCTGAGCAGTTCTTC.

CDR3 residues: CASSYLVRNIQYF. DNA of the CDR3: TGTGCCAGCAGTTACCTTGTGAGAAACATTCAGTACTTC. V is TRBV6-2 or TRBV6-3 and J is TRBJ2-4; the D is unclear. Germline-derived CDR1 and CDR2 are MNHEY and SVGEGT. The CDR3 sequence is 13 residues long. Trimming removed 2 bases at V and 6 bases at J, with 8 bases between.

The V and J genes are TRBV28 and TRBJ1-4, with a weak D call TRBD1 (5 bases). The germline gives CDR1 MDHEN, CDR2 SYDVKM. The CDR3 covers 15 residues. The V end lost 2 bases, the J end lost 3 bases, and 10 bases lay between the germline ends. The CDR3 bases are TGTGCCAGCAGTTTACCCAGGGCGTCTAATGAAAAACTGTTTTTT. Translated, it gives CASSLPRASNEKLFF.

The table lists this clone with a few counts. The genes are TRBV6-5 and TRBJ1-1; 8 nucleotides match TRBD1. V lost 5 bases to trimming and J lost 11 bases; unmatched junction nucleotides: 10. Germline V CDR1 and CDR2: MNHEY, SVGAGI. The CDR3 loop spans 13 amino acids. In DNA, the CDR3 is TGTGCCAGCAGTACTCGACAGGGGAGGACGGCTTTCTTT. It encodes CASSTRQGRTAFF.

The chain is built from TRBV18 and TRBJ2-1; the D gene is possibly TRBD2 (6 bases). In germline, CDR1 is KGHSH, CDR2 LQKENI. Trimming shortened V by 6 bases and J by 8 bases, and 17 bases separated the two germline ends. There are 14 residues in the CDR3. CDR3 sequence: CASSPGAADDEQFF. CDR3 nucleotide sequence: TGTGCCAGCTCGCCGGGAGCTGCTGACGATGAGCAGTTCTTC.

The chain joins TRBV27 to TRBJ2-7; D may be TRBD1 (6 bases). Trimming removed 7 bases from V and 0 bases from J, with 10 bases in between. The CDR3 has 13 amino acids. The germline gives CDR1 MNHEY, CDR2 SMNVEV (reference sequence). CDR3 residues: CASTPRGSYEQYF. Here the CDR3 DNA reads TGTGCCAGCACTCCCAGGGGCTCCTACGAGCAGTACTTC.

This chain connects TRBV4-1 to TRBJ2-2; D possibly corresponds to TRBD2 (6 bases). V was pared by 5 bases and J by 0 bases, with 10 bases between. CDR3 length: 15 amino acids. Germline V gene data show CDR1 as MGHRA and CDR2 as YSYEKL. CDR3 region: CASSIRGTNTGELFF. The CDR3 nucleotides are TGCGCCAGCAGCATCCGCGGGACGAACACCGGGGAGCTGTTTTTT.

This clone has more than one count but fewer than ten. CDR3 DNA: TGTGCCATCAGTGAGGGGGGTGCGGGACAGGGGATCTATGGCTACACCTTC. Translated: CAISEGGAGQGIYGYTF. The V and J genes are TRBV10-3 and TRBJ1-2; 10 bases are shared with TRBD1. V was pared by 2 bases and J by 4 bases, with 10 bases of the junction left unmatched. The length of the CDR3 is 17 residues. CDR1 is ENHRY and CDR2 is SYGVKD in the germline V gene.

The J gene is TRBJ1-5, the V gene TRBV24-1, with 7 positions matching TRBD1. The CDR3 is 13 amino acids. Trimming took 3 bases from V and 9 from J; bases not matched to a gene: 4. Per the germline V gene, CDR1 is KGHDR and CDR2 is SFDVKD. The CDR3 DNA reads TGTGCCACCAGTGATCGGCGGACAGGGCCCCAGCATTTT. This codes for CATSDRRTGPQHF.

The chain carries TRBV7-2 and TRBJ1-5; D perhaps matches TRBD1 (5 bases). Germline CDR1 is SGHTA and CDR2 is FQGNSA. This CDR3 contains 13 residues. Trimming took 0 bases from V and 7 from J, leaving 7 bases between them. Written as DNA, the CDR3 is TGTGCCAGCAGCTTAGCAGGGGAACAGCCCCAGCATTTT. It is translated as CASSLAGEQPQHF.

The V and J genes are TRBV9 and TRBJ2-1; a weak D match, TRBD1 (6 bases). Trimming left V 4 bases short and J 8 bases short, with 22 bases between. The length of the CDR3 is 16 residues. Looked up from germline, CDR1 is SGDLS and CDR2 is YYNGEE. CDR3 nucleotide sequence: TGTGCCAGCAGCATCTACGGACAGTCTCAATGGGATGAGCAGTTCTTC. It translates to CASSIYGQSQWDEQFF.

The chain has TRBV7-9 and TRBJ2-7; 11 positions match TRBD2. The germline gives CDR1 SEHNR, CDR2 FQNEAQ (reference sequence). Losses at the gene ends were 4 bases for V and 1 base for J; bases not matched to a gene: 15. This CDR3 has 19 residues. CDR3 amino acids: CASSSLMLSGTSGSYEQYF. DNA for the CDR3: TGTGCCAGCAGCTCACTTATGTTGAGCGGGACTAGCGGTTCCTACGAGCAGTACTTC.

The chain has TRBV5-5 and TRBJ2-2; TRBD2 is a possible D gene (5 bases). CDR1 is SGHKS, CDR2 YYEKEE, per germline (reference sequence). CDR3 length: 14 amino acids. The germline V and J ends were trimmed by 4 bases and 4 bases, with 11 bases remaining between them. In nucleotides, the CDR3 is TGTGCCAGCAGCCCGGAAGGGAGCACCGGGGAGCTGTTTTTT. Encoded protein: CASSPEGSTGELFF.

The chain combines TRBV24-1 with TRBJ2-1, with D possibly being TRBD1 (6 bases). The CDR3 loop spans 16 amino acids. Germline CDR1 is KGHDR and CDR2 is SFDVKD. V lost 1 base, J lost 7 bases, and 16 bases lay in between. The CDR3: CATSDLVPRGSNEQFF. The CDR3 DNA is TGTGCCACCAGTGATTTAGTCCCCAGGGGATCGAATGAGCAGTTCTTC.

The gene calls are TRBV27 and TRBJ1-5; D call uncertain. The CDR3 extends over 14 amino acids. V was trimmed by 5 bases and J by 6 bases, leaving 14 bases between them. Germline CDR1 reads MNHEY; CDR2 reads SMNVEV (reference sequence). CDR3 residues: CASSGQGAGQPQHF. The CDR3 region has the DNA TGTGCCAGCAGTGGCCAAGGAGCGGGTCAGCCCCAGCATTTT.

V and J are TRBV6-6 and TRBJ1-1; D uncertain. CDR3 length equals 13 residues. With 4 bases removed from V and 6 bases from J, the gap between germline ends came to 12 bases. CDR1 is MNHNY and CDR2 is SVGAGI in the germline V gene (reference sequence). The CDR3 DNA reads as TGTGCCAGCAGTTTTCCCCCTCTTGCTGAAGCTTTCTTT. As protein: CASSFPPLAEAFF.

The V gene is TRBV4-3, the J gene TRBJ2-2; TRBD2 matches at 9 bases. J gave up 6 bases and V 4 bases, and 12 bases lay outside the gene matches. The CDR3 consists of 17 residues. Looked up from germline, CDR1 is LGHNA and CDR2 is YSLEER. CDR3 in DNA: TGCGCCAGCAGCCGGGATCTAGCGGGGTATAAGGCCGGGGAGCTGTTTTTT. Its translation: CASSRDLAGYKAGELFF.

The V call is TRBV10-1, the J call TRBJ2-6, with unresolved D. V lost 5 bases to trimming and J lost 0 bases, with 5 bases between them. CDR3 size: 14 residues. CDR1 is WNHNN and CDR2 is SYGVQD in the germline V gene (reference sequence). The CDR3 loop reads CASSPGSGANVLTF. DNA for the CDR3: TGCGCCAGCAGTCCGGGCTCTGGGGCCAACGTCCTGACTTTC.

V gene TRBV19 combines with J gene TRBJ1-5; 8 bases align to TRBD1. The CDR3 loop spans 16 amino acids. V dropped 1 base and J dropped 9; count of bases not matched to a gene: 11. Germline CDR1 LNHDA, CDR2 SQIVND (reference sequence). CDR3 in DNA: TGTGCCAGTAGTATAGGTAACAGGGGGATGGTGAGGCCCCAGCATTTT. Protein: CASSIGNRGMVRPQHF.